The 15 T cell receptor beta chains listed next were all sequenced from one sample in a study of T cell responses to AZD1222 COVID-19 vaccine. Profiled with immunoSEQ multiplex PCR; TCRdb holds only in-frame clones, not every one. The sample includes some 170,000 clones, 85% to 90% of them seen just once. This specimen was peripheral blood, taken 28 days after the second dose of the MenACWY control vaccine. The source is an adult who received the MenACWY meningococcal vaccine as a control.

The rearrangement joins TRBV10-1 to TRBJ2-1, with 8 nucleotides matching TRBD1. This CDR3 spans 14 amino acids. After removal of 5 bases from V and 9 bases from J, the junction contained 9 bases not matched to a gene. Per germline, CDR1 WNHNN and CDR2 SYGVQD (reference sequence). CDR3 bases: TGCGCCAGCAGTTCCGGGACAGGCAGGGCTGAGCAGTTCTTC. Amino acid sequence: CASSSGTGRAEQFF.

V is TRBV3-1 (or the pseudogene TRBV3-2) and J is TRBJ1-2; 9 bases line up with TRBD1. J was trimmed by 6 bases and V by 4 bases; bases with no gene match: 9. The CDR3 consists of 15 residues. Per the germline V gene, CDR1 is LGHDT and CDR2 is YNNKEL (reference sequence). CDR3: CASSPRWGQGHGYTF. DNA of the CDR3: TGTGCCAGCAGCCCGCGCTGGGGACAGGGTCATGGCTACACCTTC.

This clone was seen once. DNA of the CDR3: TGTGCCAGCAGCTTGTTGGGACAGGTTCGTTCACCCCTCCACTTT. Translated: CASSLLGQVRSPLHF. The rearrangement links TRBV5-6 to TRBJ1-6, with TRBD1 matching 8 bases. The CDR3 has 15 amino acids. Germline CDR1 is SGHDT and CDR2 is YYEEEE. V gave up 1 base and J gave up 9 bases; unmatched junction bases: 6. Full variable domain (rest looked up from reference TRBV5-6 and TRBJ1-6): DAGVTQSPTHLIKTRGQQVTLRCSPKSGHDTVSWYQQALGQGPQFIFQYYEEEERQRGNFPDRFSGHQFPNYSSELNVNALLLGDSALYLCASSLLGQVRSPLHFGNGTRLTVT.

The V and J genes are TRBV7-2 and TRBJ2-1; D is unclear. The length of the CDR3 is 15 residues. Trimming took off 1 base at V and 0 bases at J, with 7 bases between the two ends. CDR1 SGHTA and CDR2 FQGNSA come from the germline V gene. This chain's CDR3 is CASSLDLSSYNEQFF. DNA for the CDR3: TGTGCCAGCAGCTTAGATCTTAGCTCCTACAATGAGCAGTTCTTC.

This clone was counted once. V usage is TRBV6-5 and J usage is TRBJ1-4; 7 bases agree with TRBD1. Germline CDR1 and CDR2: MNHEY and SVGAGI. V shed 6 bases and J 3 bases; nucleotides not matched to a gene: 4. This CDR3 spans 14 amino acids. The CDR3 loop is CASRRTGPNEKLFF. Written as DNA, the CDR3 is TGTGCCAGCAGGCGGACAGGACCTAATGAAAAACTGTTTTTT.

As DNA, the CDR3 is TGTGCCATCAGTGATCAGTCCTCACCCCTCCACTTT. It encodes CAISDQSSPLHF. J is TRBJ1-6 and V is TRBV10-3; D remains ambiguous. There are 12 residues in the CDR3. The V end lost 3 bases, the J end lost 10 bases, and 7 bases lay between the germline ends. Germline V gives CDR1 ENHRY, CDR2 SYGVKD.

This clone was found once. The chain has TRBV5-8 and TRBJ2-3, with D hard to call. This CDR3 has 14 amino acids. Germline assignment: CDR1 SGHTS and CDR2 YDEGEE. Trimming took off 0 bases at V and 1 base at J, with 6 bases between the two ends. The CDR3 region has the DNA TGTGCCAGCAGCTTGGGTTCGGGCACAGATACGCAGTATTTT. Translated, it gives CASSLGSGTDTQYF.

V gene TRBV28 combines with J gene TRBJ1-4, with a tentative D call TRBD1 (5 bases). The V and J ends lost 4 bases and 6 bases respectively, with 12 bases between them. The CDR3 has 14 residues. The V gene's germline CDR1 is MDHEN and CDR2 SYDVKM. CDR3 coding DNA: TGTGCCAGCAGTTCGCCGGGACTGGATGAAAAACTGTTTTTT. Translation: CASSSPGLDEKLFF.

V and J are TRBV7-9 and TRBJ1-6; no definite D call. Per the germline V gene, CDR1 is SEHNR and CDR2 is FQNEAQ (reference sequence). Trimming removed 5 bases from V and 8 bases from J, with 10 bases in between. The CDR3 contains 13 residues. CDR3 protein: CASSRGRDSPLHF. The CDR3 DNA reads TGTGCCAGCAGCCGCGGACGAGATTCACCCCTCCACTTT.

The CDR3 here is CAITAREQETQYF. For the CDR3, the DNA is TGTGCCATCACTGCGCGGGAGCAAGAGACCCAGTACTTC. V is TRBV10-3 and J is TRBJ2-5; 7 nucleotides agree with TRBD2. Germline-derived CDR1 and CDR2 are ENHRY and SYGVKD. The junction had 4 bases not matched to a gene; V was cut back by 7 bases and J by 2 bases. The CDR3 has 13 amino acids.

The chain links TRBV5-1 to TRBJ2-1, with D maybe TRBD2 (5 bases). V shed 2 bases and J shed 3 bases, with 15 bases lying between them. Germline V gene lookup returns CDR1 SGHRS and CDR2 YFSETQ. CDR3 size: 16 residues. CDR3 in amino acids: CASSLPSDYLYNEQFF. The CDR3, as DNA: TGCGCCAGCAGCTTACCCAGCGACTACCTCTACAATGAGCAGTTCTTC. Full variable domain (missing parts from reference TRBV5-1 and TRBJ2-1): KAGVTQTPRYLIKTRGQQVTLSCSPISGHRSVSWYQQTPGQGLQFLFEYFSETQRNKGNFPGRFSGRQFSNSRSEMNVSTLELGDSALYLCASSLPSDYLYNEQFFGPGTRLTVL.

The gene calls are TRBV29-1 and TRBJ1-4, with D uncertain. The CDR3 covers 14 residues. Per germline, CDR1 SQVTM and CDR2 ANQGSEA. The CDR3 sequence: CGLSWGDTNEKLFF. In nucleotides, the CDR3 is TGCGGACTCTCTTGGGGTGACACTAATGAAAAACTGTTTTTT.

CDR3 loop: CAWSSGAGDTQYF. Written as DNA, the CDR3 is TGTGCCTGGAGTTCGGGAGCGGGGGATACGCAGTATTTT. The V call is TRBV30, the J call TRBJ2-3, with 7 positions matching TRBD2. Unmatched junction bases numbered 5, after V lost 2 bases and J lost 6 bases. This CDR3 has 13 residues. The germline V gene has CDR1 GTSNPN and CDR2 SVGIG (reference sequence).

V and J are TRBV7-9 and TRBJ1-1; D gene uncertain. The germline gives CDR1 SEHNR, CDR2 FQNEAQ (reference sequence). The length of the CDR3 is 13 residues. The germline V and J ends were trimmed by 0 bases and 8 bases, with 10 bases remaining between them. In nucleotides, the CDR3 is TGTGCCAGCAGCTTAGCCCCCCTCACGGAAGCTTTCTTT. Its protein is CASSLAPLTEAFF.

The chain is built from TRBV27 and TRBJ2-1; 10 bases match TRBD2. V shed 4 bases, J shed 4 bases, and the junction held 4 bases outside the gene matches. Germline V lookup: CDR1 MNHEY, CDR2 SMNVEV (reference sequence). CDR3 size: 15 residues. CDR3 region: CASSSVAGGYNEQFF. The CDR3 DNA follows: TGTGCCAGCAGTTCCGTAGCGGGAGGATACAATGAGCAGTTCTTC.